Presented here are 15 T cell receptor beta chains from one specimen sequenced in a study of blood T cell repertoires in COVID-19. TCRdb keeps only in-frame clones here, not all; method: immunoSEQ multiplex PCR. Altogether fewer than 450,000 clones are present, approximately 88% being singletons, with the ten largest covering roughly an eighth. The material sequenced was peripheral blood. All receptors come from a woman in her forties or fifties with COVID-19, enrolled during active disease.

This clone was observed a single time. V usage is TRBV10-3 and J usage is TRBJ1-2; D may be TRBD1 (6 bases). CDR1 is ENHRY and CDR2 is SYGVKD in the germline V gene. The V and J ends lost 6 bases and 6 bases respectively, with 17 bases between them. The CDR3 is made up of 14 amino acids. CDR3 sequence: CAIRSRGFGDGYTF. Here the CDR3 DNA reads TGTGCCATCAGGTCCAGGGGTTTTGGGGATGGCTACACCTTC.

This clone is a singleton in its sample. The rearrangement joins TRBV7-6 to TRBJ2-1; a possible D gene is TRBD1 (6 bases). The ends were cut back, 5 bases at V and 8 bases at J, with 10 bases in the middle. This CDR3 is built from 12 residues. From germline, CDR1 is SGHVS and CDR2 FNYEAQ. CDR3 nucleotide sequence: TGTGCCAGCAGCGATCGACAGGATGAGCAGTTCTTC. It is translated as CASSDRQDEQFF. Full variable domain (missing parts from reference TRBV7-6 and TRBJ2-1): GAGVSQSPRYKVTKRGQDVALRCDPISGHVSLYWYRQALGQGPEFLTYFNYEAQQDKSGLPNDRFSAERPEGSISTLTIQRTEQRDSAMYRCASSDRQDEQFFGPGTRLTVL.

The chain couples TRBV5-1 to TRBJ2-3, with 7 positions matching TRBD2. The CDR3 loop spans 15 amino acids. Per germline, CDR1 SGHRS and CDR2 YFSETQ. V trimming: 4 bases; J trimming: 2 bases; junction bases outside the gene matches: 7. The CDR3 coding sequence is TGCGCCAGCAGCCCTTGGGGGGGGGACACAGATACGCAGTATTTT. This gives the protein CASSPWGGDTDTQYF.

The rearrangement uses TRBV18 and TRBJ2-1, with 7 bases aligning to TRBD1. CDR1 and CDR2 (germline): KGHSH, LQKENI. V gave up 5 bases and J gave up 0 bases; unmatched junction bases: 4. The CDR3 runs 15 residues. CDR3 protein: CASSSRDSSYNEQFF. Written as DNA, the CDR3 is TGTGCCAGCTCATCCCGGGACAGCTCCTACAATGAGCAGTTCTTC.

This clone has just a few counts. This rearrangement joins TRBV6-5 to TRBJ1-1, with TRBD1 identical over 8 bases. The CDR3 consists of 15 residues. CDR1 MNHEY and CDR2 SVGAGI come from the germline V gene. With V trimmed by 6 bases and J by 0 bases, 6 bases remained unmatched. CDR3 sequence (DNA): TGTGCCAGCAGAGGACAGGGATACATGAACACTGAAGCTTTCTTT. Encoded protein: CASRGQGYMNTEAFF.

The sample holds a few counts of this clone. This chain uses TRBV2 with TRBJ2-7, with a tentative D call TRBD2 (6 bases). Germline-derived CDR1 and CDR2 are SNHLY and FYNNEI. Trimming cost V 4 bases and J 2 bases, with 15 bases left between them. The CDR3 length is 15 residues. CDR3 in amino acids: CASSGGNIQPYEQYF. CDR3 DNA sequence: TGTGCCAGCAGTGGCGGGAATATCCAGCCCTACGAGCAGTACTTC.

V usage is TRBV6-4 and J usage is TRBJ1-2; no reliable D call. The CDR3 runs to 14 residues. V lost 0 bases and J 5 bases, leaving 10 bases between the germline ends. Looked up from germline, CDR1 is MRHNA and CDR2 is SNTAGT. The DNA of the CDR3 is TGTGCCAGCAGTGACTCGACATCGGGGTATGGCTACACCTTC. Translating it yields CASSDSTSGYGYTF.

The V and J genes are TRBV7-9 and TRBJ2-3; 10 positions match TRBD2. The CDR3 is made up of 16 amino acids. Germline V gene lookup returns CDR1 SEHNR and CDR2 FQNEAQ (reference sequence). The J segment lost 4 bases and the V segment lost 5 bases, leaving 9 bases of the junction unmatched. The CDR3 protein is CASSQLAGSPADTQYF. For the CDR3, the DNA is TGTGCCAGCAGCCAACTAGCGGGGTCCCCCGCAGATACGCAGTATTTT. The full variable domain, with the rest looked up from reference TRBV7-9 and TRBJ2-3, is DTGVSQNPRHKITKRGQNVTFRCDPISEHNRLYWYRQTLGQGPEFLTYFQNEAQLEKSRLLSDRFSAERPKGSFSTLEIQRTEQGDSAMYLCASSQLAGSPADTQYFGPGTRLTVL.

The chain is built from TRBV7-9 and TRBJ1-1, with D unclear. The CDR3 extends over 14 amino acids. Germline assignment: CDR1 SEHNR and CDR2 FQNEAQ (reference sequence). V gave up 0 bases and J gave up 3 bases, with 8 bases separating them. CDR3: CASSLAGVYTEAFF. The DNA of the CDR3 is TGTGCCAGCAGCTTAGCCGGGGTTTACACTGAAGCTTTCTTT.

The chain links TRBV3-1 (or the pseudogene TRBV3-2) to TRBJ1-1; D may be TRBD1 (5 bases). V was pared by 1 base and J by 10 bases, with 22 bases between. In germline, CDR1 is LGHDT, CDR2 YNNKEL (reference sequence). CDR3 size: 16 residues. CDR3 amino acids: CASSQVSGPGGLGAFF. The CDR3, as DNA: TGTGCCAGCAGCCAAGTTTCAGGTCCCGGGGGTTTAGGAGCTTTCTTT.

The chain carries TRBV9 and TRBJ2-3; possible D gene TRBD1, 5 bases. Germline V lookup: CDR1 SGDLS, CDR2 YYNGEE. V dropped 2 bases and J dropped 5 bases, with 9 bases sitting between them. The CDR3 is 13 residues long. The CDR3 bases are TGTGCCAGCAGCGTCGCTGACAGAGATACGCAGTATTTT. This gives the protein CASSVADRDTQYF.

The gene calls are TRBV2 and TRBJ2-3; D not resolved. The V and J ends lost 5 bases and 0 bases respectively, with 12 bases between them. The length of the CDR3 is 15 residues. CDR1 is SNHLY and CDR2 is FYNNEI in the germline V gene. CDR3 in amino acids: CASSPQRTSTDTQYF. The CDR3 DNA is TGTGCCAGCAGTCCTCAGCGAACTAGCACAGATACGCAGTATTTT.

V is TRBV30 and J is TRBJ1-2, with D possibly being TRBD1 (6 bases). Between the trimmed V and J ends, which lost 8 bases and 4 bases, there was a span of 17 bases. The V gene's germline CDR1 is GTSNPN and CDR2 SVGIG (reference sequence). The CDR3 runs 13 residues. The CDR3 spells CAGNRVIGYGYTF. The CDR3 DNA follows: TGTGCCGGAAACAGGGTAATAGGCTATGGCTACACCTTC.

The chain joins TRBV10-1 to TRBJ2-7; tentatively, D is TRBD1 (5 bases). The ends were cut back, 0 bases at V and 6 bases at J, with 9 bases in the middle. Germline CDR1 WNHNN, CDR2 SYGVQD (reference sequence). The CDR3 consists of 13 residues. CDR3 bases: TGCGCCAGCAGTGAGTCGTCACAGGCCGAGCAGTACTTC. This encodes CASSESSQAEQYF.

The chain carries TRBV25-1 and TRBJ2-2, with 8 bases fitting TRBD2. Germline CDR1 is MGHDK and CDR2 is SYGVNS. With V trimmed by 1 base and J by 5 bases, 6 bases remained unmatched. This CDR3 is built from 16 residues. The CDR3 reads CASSEWGTSRTGELFF. The DNA for the CDR3 is TGTGCCAGCAGTGAATGGGGGACTAGTCGGACCGGGGAGCTGTTTTTT.